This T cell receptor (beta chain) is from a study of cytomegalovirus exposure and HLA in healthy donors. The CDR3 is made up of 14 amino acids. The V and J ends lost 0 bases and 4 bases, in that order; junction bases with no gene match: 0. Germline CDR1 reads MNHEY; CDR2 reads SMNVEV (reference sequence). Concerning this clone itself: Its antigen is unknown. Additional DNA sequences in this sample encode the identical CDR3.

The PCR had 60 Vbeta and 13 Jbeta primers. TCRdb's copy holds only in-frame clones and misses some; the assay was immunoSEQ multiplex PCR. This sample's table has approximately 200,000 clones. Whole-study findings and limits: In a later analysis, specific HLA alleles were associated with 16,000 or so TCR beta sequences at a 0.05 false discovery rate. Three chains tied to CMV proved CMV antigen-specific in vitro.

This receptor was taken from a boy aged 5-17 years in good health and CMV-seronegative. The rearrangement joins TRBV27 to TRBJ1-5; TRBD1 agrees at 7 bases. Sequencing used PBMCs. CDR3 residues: CASSLSRGNQPQHF. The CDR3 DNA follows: TGTGCCAGCAGTTTATCCAGGGGGAATCAGCCCCAGCATTTT.